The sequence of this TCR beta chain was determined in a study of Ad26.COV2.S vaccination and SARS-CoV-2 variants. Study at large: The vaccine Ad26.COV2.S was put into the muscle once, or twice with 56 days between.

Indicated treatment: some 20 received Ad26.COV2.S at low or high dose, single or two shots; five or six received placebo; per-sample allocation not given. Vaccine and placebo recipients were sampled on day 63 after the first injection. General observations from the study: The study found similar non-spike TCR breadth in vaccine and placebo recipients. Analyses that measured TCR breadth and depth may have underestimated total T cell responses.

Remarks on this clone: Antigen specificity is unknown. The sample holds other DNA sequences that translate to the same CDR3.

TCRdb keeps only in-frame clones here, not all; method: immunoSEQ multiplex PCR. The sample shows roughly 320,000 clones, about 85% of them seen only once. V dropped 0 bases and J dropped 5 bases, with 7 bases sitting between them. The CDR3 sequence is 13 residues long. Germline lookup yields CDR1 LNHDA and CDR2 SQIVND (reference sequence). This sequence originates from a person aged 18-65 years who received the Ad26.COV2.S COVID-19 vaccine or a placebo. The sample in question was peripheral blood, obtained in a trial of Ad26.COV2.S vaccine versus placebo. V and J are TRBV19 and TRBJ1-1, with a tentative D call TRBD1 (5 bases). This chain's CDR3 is CASSIDYRTEAFF. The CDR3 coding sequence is TGTGCCAGTAGTATAGACTACAGGACTGAAGCTTTCTTT.